The 31 T cell receptor beta chains in this list originate from one sample, sequenced in a study of T cell repertoires in cytomegalovirus infection. Using its own MiXCR run on the reads, TCRdb lists one record per CDR3 protein. There are fewer than 550,000 distinct CDR3 sequences in the sample; around 27% occur only once, and around 13% lies in the top ten. Sequenced sample: PBMCs. These receptors originate from a human donor in good health (CMV status not recorded). Some clones in this sample may be carry-over from other donors' samples.

This clonotype came up a few times. This chain links TRBV7-2 with TRBJ2-7, with 7 positions matching TRBD2. The germline gives CDR1 SGHTA, CDR2 FQGNSA. Losses at the gene ends were 1 base for V and 6 bases for J; bases not matched to a gene: 9. This CDR3 spans 15 amino acids. CDR3 coding DNA: TGTGCCAGCAGCTTAGAAGCGGGATGGAGGGGCGAGCAGTACTTC. Its translation is CASSLEAGWRGEQYF.

The V call is TRBV5-4, the J call TRBJ1-2; D not certain. Germline CDR1 is SGHNT and CDR2 is YYREEE (reference sequence). V lost 0 bases and J 8 bases, leaving 17 bases between the germline ends. CDR3 length: 15 amino acids. CDR3 DNA sequence: TGTGCCAGCAGCTTGGACGCACGATCGGTGAGCGGCTACACCTTC. This sequence encodes CASSLDARSVSGYTF.

This sequence joins TRBV29-1 and TRBJ1-3, with D unresolved. V was cut by 2 bases and J by 8 bases, with 7 bases left in between. Per the germline V gene, CDR1 is SQVTM and CDR2 is ANQGSEA. The CDR3 contains 11 residues. The DNA of the CDR3 is TGCAGCGTTGAATTGGGCGACACCATATATTTT. The encoded protein is CSVELGDTIYF.

This clonotype has only a few counts. The chain employs TRBV7-9 and TRBJ2-1; 15 bases agree with TRBD2. The V segment lost 2 bases and the J segment 5 bases; nucleotides outside the gene matches: 4. The CDR3 spans 17 residues. Per germline, CDR1 SEHNR and CDR2 FQNEAQ (reference sequence). CDR3 in DNA: TGTGCCAGCAGCTTATGGACTAGCGGGAGGGCCCACAATGAGCAGTTCTTC. Translating gives CASSLWTSGRAHNEQFF.

This clonotype has at least ten counts. The V gene is TRBV7-2, the J gene TRBJ1-1; TRBD1 is a possible D gene (6 bases). CDR1 is SGHTA, CDR2 FQGNSA, per germline. This CDR3 spans 17 amino acids. Between the trimmed V and J ends, which lost 2 bases and 4 bases, there was a span of 20 bases. The CDR3 region has the DNA TGTGCCAGCAGCTTATATCTTATGAGGGGGAGGGGCACTGAAGCTTTCTTT. Translated: CASSLYLMRGRGTEAFF.

This clonotype has more than one count but fewer than ten. The chain combines TRBV12-3 or TRBV12-4 with TRBJ1-1; D unclear. Deletions cut 6 bases from V and 4 bases from J, with 18 bases between. This CDR3 comprises 15 residues. CDR3 nucleotides: TGTGCCAGCAGCCCGGGCGCGGAGAAGGGCACTGAAGCTTTCTTT. Protein sequence: CASSPGAEKGTEAFF.

This clonotype was observed a few times. V gene TRBV29-1 combines with J gene TRBJ1-3, with TRBD1 as a possible D gene (5 bases). This CDR3 has 14 amino acids. V shed 5 bases and J shed 4 bases, with 15 bases lying between them. The germline CDR1 and CDR2 sequences are SQVTM and ANQGSEA. CDR3 in amino acids: CSVWRDLDGNTIYF. The DNA of the CDR3 is TGCAGCGTTTGGAGGGACCTTGACGGAAACACCATATATTTT.

This chain uses TRBV19 with TRBJ2-1, with D possibly TRBD2 on 5 matching bases. The CDR3 spans 16 residues. Germline CDR1 reads LNHDA; CDR2 reads SQIVND (reference sequence). The V end was cut by 5 bases, the J end by 4 bases, with 18 bases between. The CDR3 sequence is CASSPLPRGPYNEQFF. The CDR3 DNA reads TGTGCCAGTAGTCCTCTCCCGAGAGGGCCGTACAATGAGCAGTTCTTC.

This clonotype was seen a few times. The chain employs TRBV3-1 and TRBJ2-5, with 7 bases lining up with TRBD2. The ends lost 0 bases at V and 5 bases at J; junction bases unmatched: 6. Germline loops: CDR1 LGHDT, CDR2 YNNKEL (reference sequence). The CDR3 has 15 residues. CDR3 in amino acids: CASSQDYGRKETQYF. The DNA for the CDR3 is TGTGCCAGCAGCCAAGATTACGGGAGGAAGGAGACCCAGTACTTC.

The chain has TRBV7-9 and TRBJ2-1; possibly TRBD2 for D (7 bases). CDR1 is SEHNR, CDR2 FQNEAQ, per germline (reference sequence). V lost 7 bases, J lost 2 bases, and 15 bases lay in between. There are 15 residues in the CDR3. CDR3 bases: TGTGCCAGCAACCGCGGGGGCGGCCCCTACAATGAGCAGTTCTTC. This encodes CASNRGGGPYNEQFF.

The rearrangement uses TRBV7-9 and TRBJ2-5, with unresolved D. The germline V gene has CDR1 SEHNR and CDR2 FQNEAQ (reference sequence). The V end lost 10 bases, the J end lost 1 base, and 13 bases lay between the germline ends. The CDR3 is made up of 13 amino acids. In DNA, the CDR3 is TGTGCCACCTCGATGGATGGCCAAGAGACCCAGTACTTC. Protein: CATSMDGQETQYF.

The gene calls are TRBV18 and TRBJ2-6; 10 bases are a match to TRBD2. CDR3 length equals 17 residues. The V gene's germline CDR1 is KGHSH and CDR2 LQKENI. After removal of 3 bases from V and 0 bases from J, the junction contained 2 bases not matched to a gene. As DNA, the CDR3 is TGTGCCAGCTCACCCCTAGCGGGGGACTCTGGGGCCAACGTCCTGACTTTC. Translating it yields CASSPLAGDSGANVLTF.

The chain employs TRBV7-9 and TRBJ2-5, with D perhaps TRBD1 or TRBD2 (6 bases each). The CDR3 length is 16 residues. Germline CDR1 is SEHNR and CDR2 is FQNEAQ (reference sequence). V shed 4 bases and J shed 2 bases, with 17 bases lying between them. CDR3 protein: CASSSRSGADQETQYF. CDR3 sequence (DNA): TGTGCCAGCAGCTCCCGGTCGGGGGCAGATCAAGAGACCCAGTACTTC.

This clonotype was seen many times. V gene TRBV7-2 combines with J gene TRBJ2-3, with D possibly matching TRBD2 (5 bases). Between the trimmed V and J ends, which lost 5 bases and 2 bases, there was a span of 8 bases. Per the germline V gene, CDR1 is SGHTA and CDR2 is FQGNSA. The length of the CDR3 is 13 residues. In nucleotides, the CDR3 is TGTGCCAGCAGCGACTATTCCACAGATACGCAGTATTTT. Its protein product is CASSDYSTDTQYF.

This sequence joins TRBV5-1 and TRBJ2-2, with D perhaps TRBD2 (6 bases). Trimming pared 0 bases from V and 3 bases from J, leaving 9 bases between. The CDR3 consists of 15 residues. Germline V gives CDR1 SGHRS, CDR2 YFSETQ. For the CDR3, the DNA is TGCGCCAGCAGCTTGGGACTAGTACACACCGGGGAGCTGTTTTTT. The encoded protein is CASSLGLVHTGELFF.

The chain combines TRBV20-1 with TRBJ2-3, with 9 bases fitting TRBD2. Germline V gene lookup returns CDR1 DFQATT and CDR2 SNEGSKA (reference sequence). V was clipped by 3 bases and J by 2 bases; unmatched bases: 6. The CDR3 contains 15 residues. Here the CDR3 DNA reads TGCAGTGCTAGGTCCCTAGCGGGACTCACAGATACGCAGTATTTT. Translating gives CSARSLAGLTDTQYF.

The chain couples TRBV7-6 to TRBJ1-3; D not resolved. CDR3 length equals 22 residues. The V gene lost 2 bases and the J gene lost 0 bases, with 29 bases spanning the gap. In germline, CDR1 is SGHVS, CDR2 FNYEAQ. The CDR3, as DNA: TGTGCCAGCAGCTTACCCACACCCCGGACTATGGCGGGTCAAAGCTCTGGAAACACCATATATTTT. Amino acid sequence: CASSLPTPRTMAGQSSGNTIYF. Supplemented by reference TRBV7-6 and TRBJ1-3, the full variable domain reads GAGVSQSPRYKVTKRGQDVALRCDPISGHVSLYWYRQALGQGPEFLTYFNYEAQQDKSGLPNDRFSAERPEGSISTLTIQRTEQRDSAMYRCASSLPTPRTMAGQSSGNTIYFGEGSWLTVV.

This clonotype was recorded many times. The gene calls are TRBV12-3 or TRBV12-4 and TRBJ1-5; tentatively, D is TRBD1 (5 bases). This CDR3 comprises 15 residues. V lost 8 bases to trimming and J lost 0 bases, with 14 bases between them. The CDR3 sequence: CASRLGASSNQPQHF. In nucleotides, the CDR3 is TGTGCCAGCCGCCTCGGGGCATCTAGCAATCAGCCCCAGCATTTT.

The rearrangement uses TRBV5-6 and TRBJ2-5, with 11 bases matching TRBD2. The CDR3 is made up of 15 amino acids. Germline assignment: CDR1 SGHDT and CDR2 YYEEEE. The J segment lost 5 bases and the V segment lost 3 bases, leaving 6 bases of the junction unmatched. This CDR3 is CASSSIPSGRETQYF. Written as DNA, the CDR3 is TGTGCCAGCAGCTCGATTCCTAGCGGGAGGGAGACCCAGTACTTC.

This clonotype was detected only a few times. CDR3 amino acids: CSVERVGANVLTF. CDR3 nucleotides: TGCAGCGTTGAAAGGGTGGGGGCCAACGTCCTGACTTTC. V usage is TRBV29-1 and J usage is TRBJ2-6; D remains unclear. CDR1 and CDR2 from the germline V gene are SQVTM and ANQGSEA. V was shortened by 2 bases and J by 4 bases, with 6 bases between the two germline ends. This CDR3 has 13 amino acids. Looking up the rest from reference TRBV29-1 and TRBJ2-6 gives the full variable domain: SAVISQKPSRDICQRGTSLTIQCQVDSQVTMMFWYRQQPGQSLTLIATANQGSEATYESGFVIDKFPISRPNLTFSTLTVSNMSPEDSSIYLCSVERVGANVLTFGAGSRLTVL.

The sample holds many counts of this clonotype. The genes are TRBV7-6 and TRBJ2-6; D not certain. The CDR3 sequence is 16 residues long. CDR1 is SGHVS, CDR2 FNYEAQ, per germline. Deletions cut 5 bases from V and 0 bases from J, with 11 bases between. CDR3 coding DNA: TGTGCCAGCAGCCATAAGACCGTCTCTGGGGCCAACGTCCTGACTTTC. Protein sequence: CASSHKTVSGANVLTF.

This clonotype was counted a few times. The V gene is TRBV7-9, the J gene TRBJ1-3; D is undetermined. This CDR3 is 15 amino acids long. The germline V gene has CDR1 SEHNR and CDR2 FQNEAQ (reference sequence). V gave up 5 bases and J gave up 1 base, with 12 bases separating them. CDR3 bases: TGTGCCAGCAGCATACCTAGCGGGTCTGGAAACACCATATATTTT. It yields the protein CASSIPSGSGNTIYF.

This clonotype showed up just a few times. The chain has TRBV7-2 and TRBJ1-6, with D perhaps TRBD1 (5 bases). In germline, CDR1 is SGHTA, CDR2 FQGNSA. The CDR3 extends over 15 amino acids. The V gene lost 4 bases and the J gene lost 6 bases, with 13 bases spanning the gap. This CDR3 is CASSSVTGPNSPLHF. The CDR3 nucleotides read TGTGCCAGCAGCTCCGTCACAGGCCCTAATTCACCCCTCCACTTT.

This clonotype has a handful of counts. The chain carries TRBV6-2 or TRBV6-3 and TRBJ2-3; 10 bases map to TRBD2. Germline CDR1 is MNHEY and CDR2 is SVGEGT. The CDR3 length is 17 residues. The V gene end was trimmed by 7 bases and the J gene end by 0 bases; junction bases not matched to a gene: 10. CDR3 bases: TGTGCCAGCACCCTTGTGACGACTAGCGGGAGCACAGATACGCAGTATTTT. Protein: CASTLVTTSGSTDTQYF.

The chain carries TRBV4-1 and TRBJ2-1, with D possibly TRBD2 on 6 matching bases. Trimming pared 1 base from V and 5 bases from J, leaving 18 bases between. The CDR3 covers 17 residues. CDR1 is MGHRA and CDR2 is YSYEKL in the germline V gene. The CDR3 DNA reads as TGCGCCAGCAGCCAAGCCGCGGCGGGAATTCACGACAATGAGCAGTTCTTC. Its protein is CASSQAAAGIHDNEQFF.

This chain uses TRBV2 with TRBJ2-7; the match to TRBD2 covers 10 bases. CDR1 is SNHLY and CDR2 is FYNNEI in the germline V gene. V lost 0 bases to trimming and J lost 6 bases; unmatched junction nucleotides: 8. This CDR3 spans 16 amino acids. DNA for the CDR3: TGTGCCAGCAGTGAAGCGGGGCTAGCGGGGGTTGGCGAGCAGTACTTC. As protein: CASSEAGLAGVGEQYF. The whole variable domain, remainder taken from reference TRBV2 and TRBJ2-7, is EPEVTQTPSHQVTQMGQEVILRCVPISNHLYFYWYRQILGQKVEFLVSFYNNEISEKSEIFDDQFSVERPDGSNFTLKIRSTKLEDSAMYFCASSEAGLAGVGEQYFGPGTRLTVT.

This clonotype was counted between two and nine times. This rearrangement joins TRBV28 to TRBJ1-1; D is unresolved. Germline CDR1 reads MDHEN; CDR2 reads SYDVKM. The CDR3 has 12 amino acids. V lost 7 bases to trimming and J lost 0 bases, with 6 bases between them. CDR3 sequence: CASTLMNTEAFF. Here the CDR3 DNA reads TGTGCCAGCACCCTCATGAACACTGAAGCTTTCTTT.

This clonotype came up a few times. The V call is TRBV28, the J call TRBJ2-7, with no clear D. V shed 3 bases and J shed 4 bases, with 7 bases lying between them. This CDR3 has 12 residues. Per germline, CDR1 MDHEN and CDR2 SYDVKM. Here the CDR3 reads CASSLGFYEQYV. The CDR3 DNA reads TGTGCCAGCAGTTTGGGTTTTTACGAGCAGTACGTC.

The chain links TRBV7-9 to TRBJ1-2; D uncertain. The CDR3 is made up of 12 amino acids. Per germline, CDR1 SEHNR and CDR2 FQNEAQ (reference sequence). V gave up 5 bases and J gave up 7 bases, with 11 bases separating them. The CDR3 nucleotides read TGTGCCAGCAGCACACAAAGTGGTGGCTACACCTTC. Residues: CASSTQSGGYTF.

On this clonotype itself: A much larger clone lies a single base off, so this may be a read error. The chain uses TRBV7-2 and TRBJ1-1; perhaps TRBD1 as D (6 bases). The CDR3 is made up of 14 amino acids. Germline CDR1 reads SGHTA; CDR2 reads FQGNSA. The CDR3 sequence: CASSLGGGRPEAYF. The CDR3 DNA reads as TGTGCCAGCAGCTTAGGCGGGGGGCGTCCTGAAGCTTACTTT.

The rearrangement joins TRBV11-2 to TRBJ2-1; the D gene is possibly TRBD2 (5 bases). The CDR3 loop spans 14 amino acids. Germline CDR1 is SGHAT and CDR2 is FQNNGV. V was pared by 3 bases and J by 16 bases, with 22 bases between. CDR3 DNA sequence: TGTGCCAGCAGCTTCTCACAGCGGCTTGGCCTGCCTTTCTTC. Its translation: CASSFSQRLGLPFF.